This TCR beta chain was retrieved from a study of PD-1 blockade in classical Hodgkin lymphoma. Whole-study findings and limits: By C4D1, CD4+ diversity increased significantly, especially in complete responders.

Comment on this clone: Its antigen is not identified.

Following autologous stem cell transplantation, relapse occurred in every patient, and exposure to brentuximab vedotin varied. The repertoire was sequenced with immunoSEQ multiplex PCR; TCRdb's copy has only in-frame clones and lacks some. The data contain tens of thousands of clones, around 91% of them seen just once; the ten biggest clones take up over 14%. The V and J ends lost 6 bases and 0 bases, in that order; junction bases with no gene match: 4. Germline CDR1 MNHNS, CDR2 SASEGT. CDR3 length: 15 amino acids. The sample in question was peripheral blood mononuclear cells (PBMCs), obtained at baseline. The receptor was isolated from a human donor with classical Hodgkin lymphoma. The V and J genes are TRBV6-1 and TRBJ1-1; 10 positions agree with TRBD1. CDR3 loop: CASREDRGVNTEAFF. The CDR3 DNA sequence: TGTGCCAGCAGGGAGGACAGGGGGGTGAACACTGAAGCTTTCTTT.